This T cell receptor beta chain was captured in a study of cytomegalovirus exposure and HLA in healthy donors. Study-wide points: Whilst most TCR sequences proved rare, a subset of public TCRs occurred across many donors.

About this clone itself: No antigen is known for it.

The PCR was carried out with 60 Vbeta primers and 13 Jbeta primers. TCRdb keeps only in-frame clones here, not all; method: immunoSEQ multiplex PCR. The sample has roughly 200,000 clones; 70% to 80% are singletons. The CDR3 runs 14 residues. CDR1 is MNHNS and CDR2 is SASEGT in the germline V gene. The V gene lost 6 bases and the J gene lost 2 bases, with 11 bases spanning the gap. The TCR was taken from a woman aged 25 to 39 in good health and CMV-seropositive. The sample taken for sequencing was PBMCs. This chain connects TRBV6-1 to TRBJ1-3; possibly TRBD1 for D (5 bases). As DNA, the CDR3 is TGTGCCAGCAGAGAGACAGTTACTGGAAACACCATATATTTT. Protein: CASRETVTGNTIYF.